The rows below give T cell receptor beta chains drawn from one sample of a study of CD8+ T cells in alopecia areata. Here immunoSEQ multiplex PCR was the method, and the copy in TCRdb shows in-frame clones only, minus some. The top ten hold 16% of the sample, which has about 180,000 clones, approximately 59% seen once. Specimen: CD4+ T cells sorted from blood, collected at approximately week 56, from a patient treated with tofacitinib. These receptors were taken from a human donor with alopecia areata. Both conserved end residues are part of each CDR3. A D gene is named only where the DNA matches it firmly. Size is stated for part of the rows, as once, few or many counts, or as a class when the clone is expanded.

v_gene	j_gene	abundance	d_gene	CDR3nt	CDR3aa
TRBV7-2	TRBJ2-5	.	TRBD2	TGTGCCAGCAGGTATCCCCCGGGAGGAGAGACCCAGTACTTC	CASRYPPGGETQYF
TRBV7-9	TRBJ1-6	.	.	TGTGCCAGCAGCCTACTGGGTCAGGGTTCGGGTAATTCACCCCTCCACTTT	CASSLLGQGSGNSPLHF
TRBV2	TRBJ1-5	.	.	TGTGCCAGCAGTCTACAGGGCCAAAATCAGCCCCAGCATTTT	CASSLQGQNQPQHF
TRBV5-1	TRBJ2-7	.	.	TGCGCCAGCAGCTTGGGCTGGCGGGGGCTATCCTACGAGCAGTACTTC	CASSLGWRGLSYEQYF
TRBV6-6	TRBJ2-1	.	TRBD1	TGTGCCAGCAGTTACTCGGGACAGGGTACCTACAATGAGCAGTTCTTC	CASSYSGQGTYNEQFF
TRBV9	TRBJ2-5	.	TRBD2	TGTGCCAGCAGCCCGACTAGCCCCCCAGAGACCCAGTACTTC	CASSPTSPPETQYF
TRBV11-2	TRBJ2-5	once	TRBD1	TGTGCCAGCAGCTTAGGACAGGGAAAGACCCAGTACTTC	CASSLGQGKTQYF
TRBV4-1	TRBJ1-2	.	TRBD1	TGCGCCAGCAGCCAAGCACCTCGGGACAGGGCCCGTGGTGGCTACACCTTC	CASSQAPRDRARGGYTF
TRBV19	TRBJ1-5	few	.	TGTGCCAGTAGTATATCCGAAGGGTACAGCAATCAGCCCCAGCATTTT	CASSISEGYSNQPQHF
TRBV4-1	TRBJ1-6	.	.	TGCGCCAGCAGCCAAGGAGTCCCTAGAGATTCACCCCTCCACTTT	CASSQGVPRDSPLHF
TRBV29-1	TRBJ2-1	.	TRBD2	TGCAGCTCAGAGGGCGGGGGGGCTGAGCAGTTCTTC	CSSEGGGAEQFF
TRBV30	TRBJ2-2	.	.	TGTGCCTGGAGTAAGGGGGGCAAAACCGGGGAGCTGTTTTTT	CAWSKGGKTGELFF
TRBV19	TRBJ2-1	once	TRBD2	TGTGCCAGTAGATCCGGGACTAGCGGAAGTAATGAGCAGTTCTTC	CASRSGTSGSNEQFF
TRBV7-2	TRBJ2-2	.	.	TGTGCCAGCAGCTACCTTCAGCCAGCCGGGGAGCTGTTTTTT	CASSYLQPAGELFF
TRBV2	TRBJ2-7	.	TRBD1	TGTGCCAGCAGATGGGACAGCTACGAGCAGTACTTC	CASRWDSYEQYF
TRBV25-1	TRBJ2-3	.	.	TGTGCCAGCACCCCGGGGGGCCCACAGGGGGATACGCAGTATTTT	CASTPGGPQGDTQYF
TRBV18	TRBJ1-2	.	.	TGTGCCAGCTCACCACGCGTGACAGAGACTGGCTACACCTTC	CASSPRVTETGYTF
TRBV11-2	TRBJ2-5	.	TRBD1	TGTGCCAGCAGCACGGGACAGGGAGAGACCCAGTACTTC	CASSTGQGETQYF
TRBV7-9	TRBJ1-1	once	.	TGTGCCAGCAGACCAATGAACACTGAAGCTTTCTTT	CASRPMNTEAFF
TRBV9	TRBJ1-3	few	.	TGTGCCAGCAGCGTAGCTCTGGGGCCGGCTGGAAACACCATATATTTT	CASSVALGPAGNTIYF
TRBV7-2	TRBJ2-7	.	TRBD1	TGTGCCAGCAGCTTAGACTCGGGACAGGGGGTTAGATTGTTC	CASSLDSGQGVRLF
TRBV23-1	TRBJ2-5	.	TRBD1	TGCGCCAGCAGTCAATACGGCAGAACAGGGACAGGAGAGACCCAGTACTTC	CASSQYGRTGTGETQYF
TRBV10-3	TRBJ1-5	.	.	TGTGCCATCAGTGAGTCGATTGCTACCCTCGGTCAAGCCCAGCATTTT	CAISESIATLGQAQHF
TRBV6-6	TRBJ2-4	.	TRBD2	TGTGCCAGCAGCCAAGGTAGCGGGGGGAAGTACTTC	CASSQGSGGKYF
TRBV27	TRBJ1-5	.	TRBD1	TGTGCCAGCAGTTCGACAGGGTTCGGCCAGCCCCAGCATTTT	CASSSTGFGQPQHF
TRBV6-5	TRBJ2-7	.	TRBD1	TGTGCCAGCAGGGCCAAGGGACAGGGTGTGGGGGAGCAGTACTTC	CASRAKGQGVGEQYF
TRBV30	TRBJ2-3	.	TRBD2	TGTGCCTGGAGTGGACTTAGCGGGGGAACACTAAGCACAGATACGCAGTATTTT	CAWSGLSGGTLSTDTQYF
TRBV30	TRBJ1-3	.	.	TGTGCCTGGCCACGGGGAGACGGAAACACCATATATTTT	CAWPRGDGNTIYF
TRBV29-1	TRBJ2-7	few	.	TGCAGCGTTGATCGGGGGAACACCTACGAGCAGTACTTC	CSVDRGNTYEQYF
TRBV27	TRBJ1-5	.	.	TGTGCCAGCAGTTTCACATATGTGGAGCCCCAGCATTTT	CASSFTYVEPQHF